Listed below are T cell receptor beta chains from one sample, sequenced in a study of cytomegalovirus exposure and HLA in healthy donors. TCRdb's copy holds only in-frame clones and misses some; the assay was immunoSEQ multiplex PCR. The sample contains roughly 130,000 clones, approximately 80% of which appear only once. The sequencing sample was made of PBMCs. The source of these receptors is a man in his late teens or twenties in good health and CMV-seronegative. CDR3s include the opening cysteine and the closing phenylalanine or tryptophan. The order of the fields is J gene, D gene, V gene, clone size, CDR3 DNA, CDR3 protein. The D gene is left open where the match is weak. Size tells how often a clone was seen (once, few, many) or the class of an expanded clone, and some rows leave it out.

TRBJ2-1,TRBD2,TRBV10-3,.,TGTGCCATCAGGGGACTAGCGGGAAACAATGAGCAGTTCTTC,CAIRGLAGNNEQFF
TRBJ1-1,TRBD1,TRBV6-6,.,TGTGCCAGCGCGGACAGGGGGCTGAACACTGAAGCTTTCTTT,CASADRGLNTEAFF
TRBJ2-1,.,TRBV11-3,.,TGTGCCAGCAGCTCCCCATTTACTAGCTACAATGAGCAGTTCTTC,CASSSPFTSYNEQFF
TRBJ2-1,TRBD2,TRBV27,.,TGTGCCAGCAGTTTGGAGTCTAGCGGGAGGACGATACGCAACGAGCAGTTCTTC,CASSLESSGRTIRNEQFF
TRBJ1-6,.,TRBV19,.,TGTGCCAGTAGTGCCCGGGGGGGGGATAATTCACCCCTCCACTTT,CASSARGGDNSPLHF
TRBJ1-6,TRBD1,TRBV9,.,TGTGCCAGCAGCGACCCCATCGCAGGGGGGAATAATTCACCCCTCCACTTT,CASSDPIAGGNNSPLHF
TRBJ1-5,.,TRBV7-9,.,TGTTCCAGCAGCCCTGGGGGGGGGCGTGAGCCCCAGCATTTT,CSSSPGGGREPQHF
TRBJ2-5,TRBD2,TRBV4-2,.,TGTGCCAGCAGCCAAGGGAGGACTAGCGGGATTGGAGAGACCCAGTACTTC,CASSQGRTSGIGETQYF
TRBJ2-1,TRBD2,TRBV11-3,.,TGTGCCAGCAGCTTATCCAGGTGGGGACTAGCGGAAACCCCGCGGTTCTTC,CASSLSRWGLAETPRFF
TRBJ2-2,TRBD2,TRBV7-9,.,TGTGCCAGCAGGAACGCGGGAGACACCGGGGAGCTGTTTTTT,CASRNAGDTGELFF
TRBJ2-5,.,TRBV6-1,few,TGTGCCAGCAATGAGGGGCCCTTAGCCCAGTACTTC,CASNEGPLAQYF
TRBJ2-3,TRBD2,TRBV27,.,TGTGCCAGCAGTTTCTCCGGGGGGACAGATACGCAGTATTTT,CASSFSGGTDTQYF
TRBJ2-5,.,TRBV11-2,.,TGTGCCAGCAGCTTGGCGGGAACAACCGCGCAGTACTTC,CASSLAGTTAQYF
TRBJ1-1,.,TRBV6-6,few,TGTGCCAGCCGGGAAGTGGATTTTGGGGCTTTCTTT,CASREVDFGAFF
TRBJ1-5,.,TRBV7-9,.,TGTGCCAGCAGCTTACAAGGGGGAAGCAATCAGCCCCAGCATTTT,CASSLQGGSNQPQHF
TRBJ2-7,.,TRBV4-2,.,TGTGCCAGCAGCGTACCCCTAGCAAGAGAGCAGTACTTC,CASSVPLAREQYF
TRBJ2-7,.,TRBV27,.,TGTGCCAGCAGTCGGGGAAGGGGAGGCATCCACGAGCAGTACTTC,CASSRGRGGIHEQYF
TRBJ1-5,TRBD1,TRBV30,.,TGTGCCTGGAGTGTACCAGGGACAGCAAATCAGCCCCAGCATTTT,CAWSVPGTANQPQHF
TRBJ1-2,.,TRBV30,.,TGTGCCTGGAGTGTAAGCATTAACTATGGCTACACCTTC,CAWSVSINYGYTF
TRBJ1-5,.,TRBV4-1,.,TGCGCCAGCAGCCAAGGGAGGGAATTCAATCAGCCCCAGCATTTT,CASSQGREFNQPQHF
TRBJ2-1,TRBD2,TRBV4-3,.,TGCGCCAGCAGGCGACAAAGCGGGGGCTCCTACAATGAGCAGTTCTTC,CASRRQSGGSYNEQFF
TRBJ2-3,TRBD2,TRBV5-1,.,TGCGCCAGCAGCTACTCGGGGGTAGCGGGAGGTAGGGCAGATACGCAGTATTTT,CASSYSGVAGGRADTQYF
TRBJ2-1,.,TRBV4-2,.,TGTGCCAGCAGCCCGGAGACTAGCTACAATGAGCAGTTCTTC,CASSPETSYNEQFF